This T cell receptor (beta chain) was profiled in a study of T cells in Graves' hyperthyroidism and ophthalmopathy. In making diagnoses, clinical symptoms, serum thyroxine and TRAb, thyroid ultrasound and orbital computed tomography were all used. More than 9.5 ml fresh peripheral blood yielded the PBMCs. CDR1 and CDR2 (germline): MNHEY, SMNVEV (reference sequence). The CDR3 is 13 amino acids. Trimming pared 2 bases from V and 6 bases from J, leaving 7 bases between. There were TCR beta CDR3 regions amplified from RNA transcripts. HTBI primers were employed in a first-round RT-PCR of the TCR CDR3. TCRdb itself ran the multiplex PCR reads through MiXCR, one entry per CDR3 protein. The profile shows about 600,000 distinct CDR3 sequences, 11% to 15% of them singletons.

Specimen: blood. This clonotype was sampled from a woman younger than 35 with Graves' ophthalmopathy. The rearrangement joins TRBV27 to TRBJ2-2; D not certain. This chain's CDR3 is CASSLRLSGELFF. The CDR3 DNA reads as TGTGCCAGCAGTTTACGCCTTTCCGGGGAGCTGTTTTTT.